This T cell receptor (beta chain) was recorded in a study of control samples from healthy donors and cancer patients. Assay used: immunoSEQ multiplex PCR; TCRdb lists only in-frame clones, some missing. The table has 130,000 or so clones, roughly 90% seen once; the top ten hold just over 7.5%. The V segment lost 5 bases and the J segment 1 base; nucleotides outside the gene matches: 4. CDR1 and CDR2 (germline): MDHEN, SYDVKM. CDR3 size: 16 residues. This receptor was obtained from a middle-aged man with head and neck cancer. The source material was PBMCs. The rearrangement links TRBV28 to TRBJ2-5; 13 bases fit TRBD2. The CDR3 sequence is CASSAGLAGAQETQYF. CDR3 bases: TGTGCCAGCAGTGCCGGACTAGCGGGAGCCCAAGAGACCCAGTACTTC.